This entry features one T cell receptor (beta chain) sequence. Its specificity is not known. The data stem from a study of T cells in Graves' hyperthyroidism and ophthalmopathy. RNA transcripts yielded amplified TCR beta CDR3 regions. First-round RT-PCR of the TCR CDR3 relied on the HTBI primer set. Using its own MiXCR run on the multiplex PCR reads, TCRdb lists one record per CDR3 protein. This sample has about 400,000 distinct CDR3 sequences, with roughly 25% found just once. General study results and limits: A model built on 13 V-J features separated ophthalmopathy from stable hyperthyroidism. Ophthalmopathy prediction by the model preceded onset by a median about 6 months.

The germline CDR1 and CDR2 sequences are DFQATT and SNEGSKA (reference sequence). Trimming removed 3 bases at V and 1 base at J, with 13 bases between. The CDR3 runs 15 residues. Hyperthyroidism of Graves' type that showed no ophthalmopathy progression within 18 months was stable. PBMCs were derived from 7.5 to 10 ml fresh peripheral blood. The genes are TRBV20-1 and TRBJ1-5, with a weak D call TRBD1 (6 bases). The sample comprised blood. This clonotype was obtained from a man in his fifties or sixties with Graves' hyperthyroidism. In nucleotides, the CDR3 is TGCAGTGCTAGTAGAACAGGGCTAAGCAATCAGCCCCAGCATTTT. Protein sequence: CSASRTGLSNQPQHF.